This TCR beta chain is drawn from a study of OX40 agonist ivuxolimab in advanced cancers. Overall study: Approximately 41% of patients had received prior checkpoint inhibitor therapy.

Sequencing used immunoSEQ multiplex PCR; TCRdb keeps in-frame clones, though not all of them. The table has 50,000 to 65,000 clones, about 88% seen once. The germline gives CDR1 MNHEY, CDR2 SVGAGI. The V end was cut by 5 bases, the J end by 1 base, with 12 bases between. This CDR3 has 14 amino acids. The receptor comes from an adult with an advanced solid tumor such as melanoma, head and neck, liver or kidney cancer. Sequences were derived from CD4+ or CD8+ T cells sorted from blood, sampled in a trial of the OX40 agonist ivuxolimab. The chain combines TRBV6-5 with TRBJ2-7; no clear D gene. The CDR3 DNA is TGTGCCAGCAGTCCCGGGCCTAATTCCTACGAGCAGTACTTC. Protein sequence: CASSPGPNSYEQYF.